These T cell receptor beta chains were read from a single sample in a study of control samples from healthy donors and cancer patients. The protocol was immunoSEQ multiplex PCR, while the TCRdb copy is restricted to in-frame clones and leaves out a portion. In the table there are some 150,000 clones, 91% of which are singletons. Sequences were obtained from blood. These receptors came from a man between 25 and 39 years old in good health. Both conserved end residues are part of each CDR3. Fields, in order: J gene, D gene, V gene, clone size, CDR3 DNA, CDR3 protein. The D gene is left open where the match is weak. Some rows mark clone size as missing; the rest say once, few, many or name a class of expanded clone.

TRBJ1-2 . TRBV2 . TGTGCCAGCAGTGAATGGGGGGGTGGATATGGCTACACCTTC CASSEWGGGYGYTF
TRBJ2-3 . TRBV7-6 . TGTGCCAGCAGCTTAGTCGGCGGGTCTAGCACAGATACGCAGTATTTT CASSLVGGSSTDTQYF
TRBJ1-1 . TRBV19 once TGTGCCAGTAGTCCTTTGGACAGCACTGAAGCTTTCTTT CASSPLDSTEAFF
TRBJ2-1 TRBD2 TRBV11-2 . TGTGCCAGCAGCACACTTCTAGCGGGGTTATACAATGAGCAGTTCTTC CASSTLLAGLYNEQFF
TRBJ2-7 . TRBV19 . TGTGCCAGTAGTATCGGAACCGCCTACGAGCAGTACTTC CASSIGTAYEQYF
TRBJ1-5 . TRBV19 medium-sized TGTGCCAGTAGTATTTATCGAAGGAGATCGGGGGTGTATAGCAATCAGCCCCAGCATTTT CASSIYRRRSGVYSNQPQHF
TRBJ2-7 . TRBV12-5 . TGTGCTAGTGGTTTAGGGGCACCGTCCTACGAGCAGTACTTC CASGLGAPSYEQYF
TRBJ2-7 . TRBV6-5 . TGTGCCAGCTGCCCAGGGGGGCGGGACTACGAGCAGTACTTC CASCPGGRDYEQYF
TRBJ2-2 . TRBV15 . TGTGCCACCAGCAGGCTAGGCGGGGAGCTGTTTTTT CATSRLGGELFF
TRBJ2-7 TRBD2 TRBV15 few TGTGCCACCAGCAGATTGGGACTAACTTACTACGAGCAGTACTTC CATSRLGLTYYEQYF
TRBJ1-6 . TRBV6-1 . TGTGCCAGCAGTGGTACCCCGGAGGGATATAATTCACCCCTCCACTTT CASSGTPEGYNSPLHF
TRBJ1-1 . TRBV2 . TGTGCCAGCAGGTCGCACGGTAATACTGAAGCTTTCTTT CASRSHGNTEAFF
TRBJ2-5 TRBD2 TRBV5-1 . TGCGCCAGCAGCCCGGGACTAGCGGGGGAAGAGACCCAGTACTTC CASSPGLAGEETQYF
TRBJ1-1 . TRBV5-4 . TGTGCCAGCAGACAGGGTTTATTGAACACTGAAGCTTTCTTT CASRQGLLNTEAFF
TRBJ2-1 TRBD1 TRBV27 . TGTGCCAGCAGTCTTACAGGGGTCAATGAGCAGTTCTTC CASSLTGVNEQFF
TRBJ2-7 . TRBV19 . TGTGCCAGTAGCTCCGGGACACTGAGCTCCTACGAGCAGTACTTC CASSSGTLSSYEQYF
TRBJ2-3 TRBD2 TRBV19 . TGTGCCAGTAGCCCTAGCGGGGGGGCAGGGGATACGCAGTATTTT CASSPSGGAGDTQYF
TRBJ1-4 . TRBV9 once TGTGCCAGCAGCGTAGGGGCCCTTAATGAAAAACTGTTTTTT CASSVGALNEKLFF
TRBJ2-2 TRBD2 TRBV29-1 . TGCAGCGTTGGGAGCGGGGCGAACACCGGGGAGCTGTTTTTT CSVGSGANTGELFF
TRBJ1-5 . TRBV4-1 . TGCGCCAGCAGCCAACATGGGGGTGGTCAGCCCCAGCATTTT CASSQHGGGQPQHF
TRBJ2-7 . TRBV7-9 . TGTGCCAGCAGCTTCTTCAGTGAGGGGCTTATGTACGAGCAGTACTTC CASSFFSEGLMYEQYF
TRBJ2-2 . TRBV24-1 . TGTGCCACCAGTGGGCCCTCGGACAGGAACACCGGGGAGCTGTTTTTT CATSGPSDRNTGELFF
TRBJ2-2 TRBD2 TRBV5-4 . TGTGCCAGCAGCTCCCCAGCGGGGGTTATCCCCGGGGAGCTGTTTTTT CASSSPAGVIPGELFF
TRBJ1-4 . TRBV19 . TGTGCCAGTAGCCAACCCCTCGGAGCCGAAAAACTGTTTTTT CASSQPLGAEKLFF
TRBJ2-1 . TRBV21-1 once TGTGCCAGCAGCAAAGCGACGACAGGCTATACAATCTTATACAATGAGCAGTTCTTC CASSKATTGYTILYNEQFF
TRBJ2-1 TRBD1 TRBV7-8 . TGTGCCAGCAGCCAAACACCGGGACAGATTTACAATGAGCAGTTCTTC CASSQTPGQIYNEQFF
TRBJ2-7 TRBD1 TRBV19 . TGTGCCAGTAGAATCCGGGACAGGGGGTTTGGCGAGCAGTACTTC CASRIRDRGFGEQYF
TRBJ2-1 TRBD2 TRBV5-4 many TGTGCCAGCAGTCGCGGCCCGACTAGCGGGGCCGTTAACGAGCAGTTCTTC CASSRGPTSGAVNEQFF
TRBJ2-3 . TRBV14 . TGTGCCAGCAGCCAAGGGGCGTCTAGCACAGATACGCAGTATTTT CASSQGASSTDTQYF
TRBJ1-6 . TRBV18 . TGTGCCAGCTCAATCGTAACAGGGAGGAATTCACCCCTCCACTTT CASSIVTGRNSPLHF
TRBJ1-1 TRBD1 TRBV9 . TGTGCCAGCAGCGACGCTGGGGGACAGGGGGCGCGAATCACTGAAGCTTTCTTT CASSDAGGQGARITEAFF
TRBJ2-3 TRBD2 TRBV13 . TGTGCCAGCAGCGCCAGGACTAGCGGGGGGGCCAGGACAGATACGCAGTATTTT CASSARTSGGARTDTQYF
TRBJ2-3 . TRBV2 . TGTGCCAGCAGTCAGCGGAGCACAGATACGCAGTATTTT CASSQRSTDTQYF
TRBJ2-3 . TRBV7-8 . TGTGCCAGCAGCTTGGTAGCGGAAGATACGCAGTATTTT CASSLVAEDTQYF
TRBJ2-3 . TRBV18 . TGTGCCAGCTCACCAGGAAACACAGATACGCAGTATTTT CASSPGNTDTQYF
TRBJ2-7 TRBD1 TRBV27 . TGTGCCAGCAGTCCTACCGGGACAGCTTCCTACGAGCAGTACTTC CASSPTGTASYEQYF
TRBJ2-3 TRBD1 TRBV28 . TGTGCCAGCAGCCCGAACAGGGGGCTGGGTCGAGATACGCAGTATTTT CASSPNRGLGRDTQYF
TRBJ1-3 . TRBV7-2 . TGTGCCAGCAGCTTAGCCAACTCTGGAAACACCATATATTTT CASSLANSGNTIYF
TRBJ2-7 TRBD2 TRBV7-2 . TGTGCCAGCAGCTTAACCCCAGCGGGGTCCTACGAGCAGTACTTC CASSLTPAGSYEQYF
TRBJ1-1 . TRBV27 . TGTGCCAGCAGTTTAAGCAGGGCCACTGAAGCTTTCTTT CASSLSRATEAFF
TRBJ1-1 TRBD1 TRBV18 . TGTGCCAGCTCACCAGGGACAGTCATGAACACTGAAGCTTTCTTT CASSPGTVMNTEAFF
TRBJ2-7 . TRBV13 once TGTGCCAGCAGCTCAAGGGGCTACGAGCAGTACTTC CASSSRGYEQYF
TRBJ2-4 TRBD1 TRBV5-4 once TGTGCCAGCAGCTTTATAACAGGGGGAATGAGAAACATTCAGTACTTC CASSFITGGMRNIQYF
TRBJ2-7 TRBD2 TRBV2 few TGTGCCCAAACGACTAGCGCAGACTACGAGCAGTACTTC CAQTTSADYEQYF
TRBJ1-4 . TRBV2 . TGTGCCAGATCGGTTGCAACTAATGAAAAACTGTTTTTT CARSVATNEKLFF
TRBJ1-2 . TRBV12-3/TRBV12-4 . TGTGCCAGCAGTTTACAAACAGGTGGCTACACCTTC CASSLQTGGYTF
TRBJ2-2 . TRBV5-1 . TGCGCCAGCAGCTTGGTGGTCGAGAGTCCGAACACCGGGGAGCTGTTTTTT CASSLVVESPNTGELFF
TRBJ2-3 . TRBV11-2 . TGTGCCAGCAGCCCTCCCGGCAGGGTGTTTGGCACAGATACGCAGTATTTT CASSPPGRVFGTDTQYF